The 4 T cell receptor beta chains presented below share a single source sample, sequenced in a study of T cells in Graves' hyperthyroidism and ophthalmopathy. Researchers amplified the TCR beta CDR3 regions from RNA transcripts. The study used the HTBI primer set for a first-round RT-PCR of the TCR CDR3. TCRdb re-called the multiplex PCR reads through MiXCR, storing one row per CDR3 protein. Among roughly 500,000 distinct CDR3 sequences listed, approximately 48% were seen once. The sample taken for sequencing was peripheral blood or thyroid tissue (not recorded which). These receptors were obtained from an adult woman with Graves' disease, either hyperthyroidism or ophthalmopathy (not recorded which).

This clonotype appeared a few times. The rearrangement joins TRBV10-3 to TRBJ2-7; D is ambiguous. Deletions cut 0 bases from V and 2 bases from J, with 8 bases between. The CDR3 consists of 14 residues. Germline V gene sequence: CDR1 ENHRY, CDR2 SYGVKD. The CDR3 nucleotides read TGTGCCATCAGTGAGTCCCTCACTACCTACGAGCAGTACTTC. It specifies CAISESLTTYEQYF.

This clonotype showed up many times. The V gene is TRBV9, the J gene TRBJ1-2; D unresolved. The CDR3 covers 16 residues. Germline loops: CDR1 SGDLS, CDR2 YYNGEE. Trimming shortened V by 3 bases and J by 8 bases, and 23 bases separated the two germline ends. In DNA form, the CDR3 reads TGTGCCAGCAGCGCCTACAAAGTGGCCCGACCGAGGGGCTACACCTTC. Encoded protein: CASSAYKVARPRGYTF.

This clonotype has ten or more counts. This chain joins TRBV20-1 and TRBJ1-2; tentative D call: TRBD1 (5 bases). The length of the CDR3 is 12 residues. In germline, CDR1 is DFQATT, CDR2 SNEGSKA (reference sequence). V was cut by 5 bases and J by 8 bases, with 15 bases left in between. In DNA, the CDR3 is TGCAGTGCTGGACCGGGGACCTGGGGCTACACCTTC. Its translation is CSAGPGTWGYTF.

This clonotype was counted between two and nine times. The chain recombines TRBV29-1 with TRBJ2-7; 8 bases fit TRBD2. Trimming removed 5 bases from V and 4 bases from J; junction bases left unmatched: 4. The CDR3 consists of 12 residues. In germline, CDR1 is SQVTM, CDR2 ANQGSEA. The CDR3 region is CSVSTSVYEQYF. The CDR3 bases are TGCAGCGTTTCGACTAGCGTGTACGAGCAGTACTTC.